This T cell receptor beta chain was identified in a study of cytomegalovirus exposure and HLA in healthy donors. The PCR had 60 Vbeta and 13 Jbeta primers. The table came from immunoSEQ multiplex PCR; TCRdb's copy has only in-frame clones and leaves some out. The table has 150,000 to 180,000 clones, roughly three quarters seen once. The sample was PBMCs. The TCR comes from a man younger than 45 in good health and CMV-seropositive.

CDR3 DNA: TGTGCCAGCAGCAAAGTGTCAGCCCGGGGACCCCTCCACTTT. Residues: CASSKVSARGPLHF. The chain carries TRBV21-1 and TRBJ1-6. TRBV21-1 is deemed a pseudogene. This CDR3 is built from 14 residues.